This T cell receptor beta chain is drawn from a study of T cells after posttransplantation cyclophosphamide. Study-level findings and limits: Blood and skin or GI T cell repertoires showed limited TRB overlap. After PTCy, TRB diversity resembled that of CNI/methotrexate controls.

This CDR3 comprises 15 residues. Germline assignment: CDR1 MNHEY and CDR2 SVGEGT. Deletions cut 0 bases from V and 5 bases from J, with 13 bases between. Assay: immunoSEQ multiplex PCR; the TCRdb copy retains only in-frame clones and omits some. The sample was found to contain 30,000 to 35,000 clones, and every one recurs. Comment on this clone: Its antigen remains unidentified.

The chain recombines TRBV6-2 or TRBV6-3 with TRBJ1-2; D gene ambiguous. The receptor comes from a woman in her forties or fifties in good health and a related stem cell transplant donor. The material sequenced was PBMCs. The CDR3 is CASSYSPLQRYGYTF. The CDR3 coding sequence is TGTGCCAGCAGTTACTCCCCTCTCCAGCGGTATGGCTACACCTTC.